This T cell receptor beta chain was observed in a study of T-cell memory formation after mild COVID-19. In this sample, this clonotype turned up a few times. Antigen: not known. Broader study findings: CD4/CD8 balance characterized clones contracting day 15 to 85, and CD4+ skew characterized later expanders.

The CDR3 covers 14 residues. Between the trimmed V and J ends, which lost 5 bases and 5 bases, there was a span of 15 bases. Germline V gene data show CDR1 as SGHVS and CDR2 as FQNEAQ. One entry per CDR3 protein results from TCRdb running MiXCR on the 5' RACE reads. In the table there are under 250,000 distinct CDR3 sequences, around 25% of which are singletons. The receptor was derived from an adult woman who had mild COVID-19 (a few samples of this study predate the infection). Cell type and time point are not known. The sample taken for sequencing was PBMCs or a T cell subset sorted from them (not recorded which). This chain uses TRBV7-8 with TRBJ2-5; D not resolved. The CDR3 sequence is CASSPLALVETQYF. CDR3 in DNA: TGTGCCAGCAGCCCTCTTGCACTGGTGGAGACCCAGTACTTC.